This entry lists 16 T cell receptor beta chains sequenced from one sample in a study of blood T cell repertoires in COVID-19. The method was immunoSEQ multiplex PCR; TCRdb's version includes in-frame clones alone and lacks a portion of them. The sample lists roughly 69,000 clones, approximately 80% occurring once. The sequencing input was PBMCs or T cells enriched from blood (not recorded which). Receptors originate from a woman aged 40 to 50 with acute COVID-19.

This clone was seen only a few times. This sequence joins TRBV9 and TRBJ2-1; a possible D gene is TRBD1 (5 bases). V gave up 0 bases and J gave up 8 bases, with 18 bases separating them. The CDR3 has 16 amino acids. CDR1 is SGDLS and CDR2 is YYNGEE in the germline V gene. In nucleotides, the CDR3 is TGTGCCAGCAGCGTAGCCAGTGGCGCAGGGCAGGATGAGCAGTTCTTC. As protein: CASSVASGAGQDEQFF.

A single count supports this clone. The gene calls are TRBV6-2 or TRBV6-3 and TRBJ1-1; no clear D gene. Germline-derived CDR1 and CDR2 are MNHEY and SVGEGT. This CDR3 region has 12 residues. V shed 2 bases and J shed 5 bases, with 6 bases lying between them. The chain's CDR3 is CASSYPRTEAFF. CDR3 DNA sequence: TGTGCCAGCAGTTACCCTAGAACTGAAGCTTTCTTT.

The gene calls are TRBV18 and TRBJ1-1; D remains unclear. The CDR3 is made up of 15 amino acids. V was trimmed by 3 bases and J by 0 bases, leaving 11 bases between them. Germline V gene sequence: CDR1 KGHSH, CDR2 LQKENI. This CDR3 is CASSPTPRMNTEAFF. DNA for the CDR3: TGTGCCAGCTCACCTACACCTCGTATGAACACTGAAGCTTTCTTT.

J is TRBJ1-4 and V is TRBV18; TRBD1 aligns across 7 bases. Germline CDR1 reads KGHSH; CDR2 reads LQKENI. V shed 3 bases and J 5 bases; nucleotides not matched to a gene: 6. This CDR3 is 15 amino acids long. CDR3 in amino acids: CASSPTGSKNEKLFF. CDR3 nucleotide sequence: TGTGCCAGCTCACCGACAGGGTCCAAAAATGAAAAACTGTTTTTT.

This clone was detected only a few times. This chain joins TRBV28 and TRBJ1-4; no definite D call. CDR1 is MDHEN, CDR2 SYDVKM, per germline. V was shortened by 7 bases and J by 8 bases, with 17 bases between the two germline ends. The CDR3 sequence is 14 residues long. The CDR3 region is CASKTLGPGEKLFF. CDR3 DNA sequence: TGTGCCAGCAAAACCCTGGGTCCGGGGGAAAAACTGTTTTTT.

The CDR3 bases are TGTGCCAGCAGCTTAGGCTGGCGGGGAGCGGACACCGGGGAGCTGTTTTTT. This codes for CASSLGWRGADTGELFF. V is TRBV7-8 and J is TRBJ2-2, with D tentatively TRBD2 (6 bases). Germline CDR1 and CDR2: SGHVS and FQNEAQ. The V gene lost 1 base and the J gene lost 3 bases, with 15 bases spanning the gap. The CDR3 contains 17 residues.

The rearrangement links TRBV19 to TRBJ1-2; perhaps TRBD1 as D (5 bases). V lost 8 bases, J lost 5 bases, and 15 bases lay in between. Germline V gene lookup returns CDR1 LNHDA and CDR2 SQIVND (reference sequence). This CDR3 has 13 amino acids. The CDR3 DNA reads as TGTGCCAGTTGGGAGGGGATAGGGTATGGCTACACCTTC. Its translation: CASWEGIGYGYTF.

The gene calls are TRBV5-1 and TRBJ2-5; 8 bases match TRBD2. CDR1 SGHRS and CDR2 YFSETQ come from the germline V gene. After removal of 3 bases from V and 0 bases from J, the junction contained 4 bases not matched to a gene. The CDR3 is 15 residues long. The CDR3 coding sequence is TGCGCCAGCAGCTCGGGGGGGACGTACCAAGAGACCCAGTACTTC. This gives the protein CASSSGGTYQETQYF.

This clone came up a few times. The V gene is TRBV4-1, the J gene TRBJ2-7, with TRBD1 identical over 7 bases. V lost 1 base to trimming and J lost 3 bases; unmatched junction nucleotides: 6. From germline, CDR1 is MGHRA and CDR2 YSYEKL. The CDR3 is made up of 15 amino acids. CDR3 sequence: CASSQGQGGIYEQYV. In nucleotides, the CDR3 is TGCGCCAGCAGCCAAGGCCAAGGGGGCATCTACGAGCAGTACGTC.

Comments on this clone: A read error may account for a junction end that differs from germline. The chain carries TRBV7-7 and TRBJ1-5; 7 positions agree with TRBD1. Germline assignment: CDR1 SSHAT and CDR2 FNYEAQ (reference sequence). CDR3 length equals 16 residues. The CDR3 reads CASSFNRGRSNQPQHF. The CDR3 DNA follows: TGTGCTAGCAGCTTCAACAGGGGACGGAGCAATCAGCCCCAGCATTTT.

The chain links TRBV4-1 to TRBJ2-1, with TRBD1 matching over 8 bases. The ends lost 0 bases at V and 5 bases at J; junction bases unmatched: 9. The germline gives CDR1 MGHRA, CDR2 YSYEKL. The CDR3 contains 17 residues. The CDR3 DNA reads TGCGCCAGCAGCCAAGATCCCCAGGGGGCGCAGGACAATGAGCAGTTCTTC. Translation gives CASSQDPQGAQDNEQFF.

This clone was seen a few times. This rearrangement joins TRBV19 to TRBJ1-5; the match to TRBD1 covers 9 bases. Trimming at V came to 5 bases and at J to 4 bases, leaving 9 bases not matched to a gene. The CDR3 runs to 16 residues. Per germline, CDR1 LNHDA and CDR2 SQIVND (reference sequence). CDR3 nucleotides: TGTGCCAGTAGTCTGCGACAGGGGGGAGGTAATCAGCCCCAGCATTTT. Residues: CASSLRQGGGNQPQHF.

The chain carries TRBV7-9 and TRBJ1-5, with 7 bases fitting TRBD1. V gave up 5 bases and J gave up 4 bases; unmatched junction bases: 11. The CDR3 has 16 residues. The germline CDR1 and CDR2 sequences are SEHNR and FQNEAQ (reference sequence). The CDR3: CASSLGQVGQNQPQHF. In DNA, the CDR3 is TGTGCCAGCAGCCTCGGACAGGTCGGGCAAAATCAGCCCCAGCATTTT.

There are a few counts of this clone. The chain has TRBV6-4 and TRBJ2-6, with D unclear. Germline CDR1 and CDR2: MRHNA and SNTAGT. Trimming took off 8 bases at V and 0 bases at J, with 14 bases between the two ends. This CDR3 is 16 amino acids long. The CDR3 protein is CASRRGWISGANVLTF. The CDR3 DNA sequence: TGTGCCAGCCGCAGAGGTTGGATCTCTGGGGCCAACGTCCTGACTTTC.

The CDR3 sequence: CSVAPAPGQHNGYTF. The CDR3 nucleotides read TGCAGCGTTGCCCCCGCACCGGGACAGCACAATGGCTACACCTTC. The chain links TRBV29-1 to TRBJ1-2; 7 nucleotides match TRBD1. Germline assignment: CDR1 SQVTM and CDR2 ANQGSEA. The V gene end was trimmed by 4 bases and the J gene end by 6 bases; junction bases not matched to a gene: 14. The CDR3 length is 15 residues.

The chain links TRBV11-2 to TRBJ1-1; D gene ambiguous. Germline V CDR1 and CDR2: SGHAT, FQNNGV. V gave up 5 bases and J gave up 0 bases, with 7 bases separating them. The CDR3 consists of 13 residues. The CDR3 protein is CASSPHLNTEAFF. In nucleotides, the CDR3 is TGTGCCAGCAGCCCCCATCTGAACACTGAAGCTTTCTTT.